This T cell receptor (beta chain) originates from a study of T cells after somatic rescue of genetic block (dated by TCRdb to the early 2020s). Regarding the research as a whole: The study assessed how robust, over the long term, a T-cell system was when the system had developed through somatic rescue of a genetic block in T-cell development.

As for this clone: This receptor's antigen is unknown. No base quality information exists; no much larger clone differs at one position.

Libraries were made using the immunoSEQ multiplex PCR assay. TCRdb obtained this table from immuneACCESS and retained in-frame rearrangements with V and J assigned. These tables miss some clones; where compared with another copy, unresolved V genes account for less than half of the shortfall, and the remainder is unexplained. Here the sample has over 12,000 clones; approximately 75% occur a single time. The ten largest make up 14% of the sample. Reading from cysteine to phenylalanine, the CDR3 counts 15 amino acids. The entry retains the CDR3 DNA only, 45 bases that are in frame from base 1. From a lookup of the germline V gene (reference sequence), CDR1 and CDR2 are SGHNT and YYREEE. V is reduced by 0 bases and J by 0 bases, leaving a spacing of 9 bases between them.

The source material was peripheral blood mononuclear cells (PBMCs). The TCR originated in a boy between 10 and 17 years old. The receptor chain draws on TRBV5-4 and TRBJ1-1; the D gene lacks a confident call. For the CDR3, the sequence is CASSLDPGMNTEAFF. The base sequence is TGTGCCAGCAGCTTGGACCCGGGGATGAACACTGAAGCTTTCTTT.